These 30 T cell receptor beta chains came from one sample sequenced in a study of blood T cell repertoires in COVID-19. Some clones are missing from TCRdb's copy, which holds only in-frame ones; the method was immunoSEQ multiplex PCR. The table lists approximately 400,000 clones, 91% of them singletons. The source material was PBMCs or T cells enriched from blood (not recorded which). These receptors were obtained from a middle-aged woman who had been exposed to COVID-19.

This clone showed up just a few times. The chain combines TRBV18 with TRBJ1-5; 7 bases map to TRBD1. Germline CDR1 is KGHSH and CDR2 is LQKENI. The CDR3 covers 15 residues. Trimming at V came to 3 bases and at J to 4 bases, leaving 6 bases not matched to a gene. CDR3: CASSPGTGANQPQHF. The CDR3 bases are TGTGCCAGCTCACCGGGTACAGGGGCGAATCAGCCCCAGCATTTT.

This chain uses TRBV7-9 with TRBJ1-3, with 9 nucleotides matching TRBD1. V was pared by 5 bases and J by 16 bases, with 15 bases of the junction left unmatched. The germline CDR1 and CDR2 sequences are SEHNR and FQNEAQ (reference sequence). This CDR3 comprises 14 residues. CDR3 nucleotide sequence: TGTGCCAGCAGCCGGGCGGAGTCGACAGGGGGAGTTTATTTT. Protein sequence: CASSRAESTGGVYF.

The chain uses TRBV7-8 and TRBJ1-1; 7 nucleotides line up with TRBD1. Germline V gives CDR1 SGHVS, CDR2 FQNEAQ. Trimming cost V 4 bases and J 1 base; bases outside gene matches: 9. This CDR3 is 16 amino acids long. The chain's CDR3 is CASSSRRQGPNTEAFF. The CDR3 DNA reads TGTGCCAGCAGCTCCAGAAGACAGGGTCCGAACACTGAAGCTTTCTTT.

This chain joins TRBV25-1 and TRBJ2-1, with D perhaps TRBD1 (6 bases). The CDR3 is made up of 14 amino acids. Germline V gives CDR1 MGHDK, CDR2 SYGVNS. Trimming removed 2 bases at V and 7 bases at J, with 12 bases between. The CDR3 loop reads CASSEVGGRNEQFF. As DNA, the CDR3 is TGTGCCAGCAGTGAAGTAGGGGGTAGGAATGAGCAGTTCTTC.

The chain couples TRBV24-1 to TRBJ2-5; the match to TRBD1 covers 10 bases. V trimming: 3 bases; J trimming: 2 bases; junction bases outside the gene matches: 5. The CDR3 sequence is 16 residues long. Germline assignment: CDR1 KGHDR and CDR2 SFDVKD. The CDR3 region is CATSDRTGGEQETQYF. The CDR3 DNA reads as TGTGCCACCAGTGATCGGACAGGGGGAGAACAAGAGACCCAGTACTTC.

The chain links TRBV19 to TRBJ1-1; tentative D call: TRBD1 (5 bases). The ends were cut back, 0 bases at V and 5 bases at J, with 13 bases in the middle. The CDR3 runs 15 residues. Germline CDR1 and CDR2: LNHDA and SQIVND (reference sequence). The CDR3: CASSIDGGVSTEAFF. CDR3 nucleotides: TGTGCCAGTAGTATAGATGGGGGGGTCTCGACTGAAGCTTTCTTT.

Of note for this clone: The junction departs from the called germline gene at one end, perhaps through a read error. The V call is TRBV10-3, the J call TRBJ1-5; 11 positions agree with TRBD1. The CDR3 has 14 residues. Per germline, CDR1 ENHRY and CDR2 SYGVKD. CDR3 residues: CATWTGGVGQPQHF. Written as DNA, the CDR3 is TGCGCGACATGGACAGGGGGCGTCGGTCAGCCCCAGCATTTT.

J is TRBJ1-6 and V is TRBV18; D perhaps matches TRBD1 (6 bases). V lost 4 bases to trimming and J lost 7 bases, with 14 bases between them. The CDR3 loop spans 15 amino acids. The germline V gene has CDR1 KGHSH and CDR2 LQKENI. This CDR3 is CASSRGQILNSPLHF. The CDR3 DNA is TGTGCCAGCTCACGGGGGCAGATTCTCAATTCACCCCTCCACTTT.

This chain uses TRBV10-3 with TRBJ1-2, with D possibly TRBD1 on 5 matching bases. The germline V gene has CDR1 ENHRY and CDR2 SYGVKD. The CDR3 is 14 residues long. Trimming removed 2 bases from V and 2 bases from J, with 9 bases in between. CDR3 nucleotides: TGTGCCATCAGTGAGACAGGTGGGAACTATGGCTACACCTTC. This sequence encodes CAISETGGNYGYTF.

The chain employs TRBV7-6 and TRBJ2-3; 13 nucleotides align to TRBD2. The CDR3 length is 16 residues. Germline CDR1 SGHVS, CDR2 FNYEAQ. V lost 1 base to trimming and J lost 4 bases; unmatched junction nucleotides: 2. The CDR3 sequence is CASSLGLAGGSDTQYF. The CDR3 coding sequence is TGTGCCAGCAGCTTAGGACTAGCGGGGGGCTCAGATACGCAGTATTTT.

Worth noting for this clone: The sample has other DNA sequences that encode this CDR3 too. This chain joins TRBV11-3 and TRBJ2-1, with D tentatively TRBD2 (5 bases). CDR1 SGHNT and CDR2 YENEEA come from the germline V gene. The CDR3 has 12 residues. The V end was cut by 5 bases, the J end by 9 bases, with 11 bases between. The CDR3 protein is CASSLTRGEQFF. As DNA, the CDR3 is TGTGCCAGCAGCCTAACCCGGGGTGAGCAGTTCTTC. Using reference TRBV11-3 and TRBJ2-1 for the parts outside the CDR3, the full variable domain is EAGVVQSPRYKIIEKKQPVAFWCNPISGHNTLYWYLQNLGQGPELLIRYENEEAVDDSQLPKDRFSAERLKGVDSTLKIQPAELGDSAVYLCASSLTRGEQFFGPGTRLTVL.

J is TRBJ2-1 and V is TRBV12-5, with D possibly being TRBD1 (6 bases). The CDR3 extends over 14 amino acids. The V gene lost 4 bases and the J gene lost 4 bases, with 11 bases spanning the gap. Per germline, CDR1 LGHNT and CDR2 FRNRAP. CDR3 in amino acids: CASGSGQSYNEQFF. As DNA, the CDR3 is TGTGCTAGTGGTTCAGGACAGTCTTACAATGAGCAGTTCTTC.

The V call is TRBV11-2, the J call TRBJ2-4; TRBD2 aligns across 8 bases. Unmatched junction bases numbered 6, after V lost 5 bases and J lost 3 bases. CDR1 and CDR2 (germline): SGHAT, FQNNGV. This CDR3 region has 15 residues. CDR3 bases: TGTGCCAGCAGCCGACGGGGGGGCGGCAAAAACATTCAGTACTTC. As protein: CASSRRGGGKNIQYF. The whole variable domain, remainder taken from reference TRBV11-2 and TRBJ2-4, is EAGVAQSPRYKIIEKRQSVAFWCNPISGHATLYWYQQILGQGPKLLIQFQNNGVVDDSQLPKDRFSAERLKGVDSTLKIQPAKLEDSAVYLCASSRRGGGKNIQYFGAGTRLSVL.

This clone was counted once. The chain uses TRBV27 and TRBJ1-4; 8 nucleotides match TRBD1. Germline trimming cut 8 bases from V and 4 bases from J; bases unmatched to any gene: 18. The CDR3 spans 18 residues. The V gene's germline CDR1 is MNHEY and CDR2 SMNVEV (reference sequence). CDR3 sequence: CASSPTGGRGLYNEKLFF. The CDR3 region has the DNA TGTGCCAGCTCTCCCACAGGGGGAAGGGGGCTTTATAATGAAAAACTGTTTTTT.

The CDR3: CASSQGQGKGNEQFF. The CDR3 DNA reads as TGTGCCAGCAGCCAAGGACAGGGTAAGGGCAATGAGCAGTTCTTC. V usage is TRBV3-1 (or the pseudogene TRBV3-2) and J usage is TRBJ2-1; TRBD1 aligns across 7 bases. V trimming: 1 base; J trimming: 6 bases; junction bases outside the gene matches: 6. The CDR3 sequence is 15 residues long. Per germline, CDR1 LGHDT and CDR2 YNNKEL (reference sequence).

The genes are TRBV4-2 and TRBJ1-4; TRBD1 matches at 10 bases. Germline lookup yields CDR1 LGHNA and CDR2 YNFKEQ. There are 17 residues in the CDR3. The trim removed 4 bases at V and 7 bases at J, leaving 12 bases unmatched. The CDR3 coding sequence is TGTGCCAGCAGCCCGGGACAGGGGTTTTTGAAGAGTGAAAAACTGTTTTTT. Its translation is CASSPGQGFLKSEKLFF.

The genes are TRBV3-1 (or the pseudogene TRBV3-2) and TRBJ2-7, with a possible D match to TRBD2 (6 bases). Trimming cost V 1 base and J 3 bases, with 7 bases left between them. The CDR3 has 13 residues. Germline V gene data show CDR1 as LGHDT and CDR2 as YNNKEL (reference sequence). The CDR3: CASSQADYYEQYF. The DNA of the CDR3 is TGTGCCAGCAGCCAAGCGGACTACTACGAGCAGTACTTC.

The chain combines TRBV24-1 with TRBJ2-3, with a possible D match to TRBD1 (6 bases). This CDR3 contains 15 residues. In germline, CDR1 is KGHDR, CDR2 SFDVKD. Trimming took off 4 bases at V and 5 bases at J, with 15 bases between the two ends. The CDR3 region is CATSEPVDRLDTQYF. CDR3 bases: TGTGCCACCAGTGAACCTGTGGACAGACTAGATACGCAGTATTTT.

V gene TRBV5-1 combines with J gene TRBJ2-5, with D maybe TRBD2 (5 bases). Germline CDR1 is SGHRS and CDR2 is YFSETQ. The CDR3 contains 15 residues. Trimming removed 5 bases at V and 0 bases at J, with 14 bases between. CDR3 residues: CASSLGEGNQETQYF. CDR3 DNA: TGCGCCAGCAGTCTCGGCGAGGGTAACCAAGAGACCCAGTACTTC.

V is TRBV7-2 and J is TRBJ1-2; no clear D. The CDR3 loop spans 14 amino acids. From germline, CDR1 is SGHTA and CDR2 FQGNSA. The germline V and J ends were trimmed by 1 base and 4 bases, with 10 bases remaining between them. The CDR3 coding sequence is TGTGCCAGCAGCTTAGGCAGGCCTGGCTATGGCTACACCTTC. Translation: CASSLGRPGYGYTF.

The chain is built from TRBV30 and TRBJ2-1; TRBD2 matches 10 bases. The V segment lost 3 bases and the J segment 9 bases; nucleotides outside the gene matches: 14. The CDR3 is 16 amino acids. The V gene's germline CDR1 is GTSNPN and CDR2 SVGIG (reference sequence). CDR3: CAWRTSGLRTVGEQFF. The CDR3 nucleotides read TGTGCCTGGAGGACTAGCGGGCTTAGGACGGTGGGTGAGCAGTTCTTC. Full variable domain (outside the CDR3, taken from reference TRBV30 and TRBJ2-1): SQTIHQWPATLVQPVGSPLSLECTVEGTSNPNLYWYRQAAGRGLQLLFYSVGIGQISSEVPQNLSASRPQDRQFILSSKKLLLSDSGFYLCAWRTSGLRTVGEQFFGPGTRLTVL.

CDR3 bases: TGTGCCAGCAGAGATAGCGGGGGCGCCGGGGAGCTGTTTTTT. It yields the protein CASRDSGGAGELFF. V gene TRBV6-4 combines with J gene TRBJ2-2, with 9 nucleotides matching TRBD2. The CDR3 covers 14 residues. Germline V gene sequence: CDR1 MRHNA, CDR2 SNTAGT. V shed 6 bases, J shed 6 bases, and the junction held 5 bases outside the gene matches.

Concerning this clone itself: This specimen includes other DNA sequences encoding the same CDR3. The chain uses TRBV11-3 and TRBJ2-1; TRBD1 agrees at 7 bases. The CDR3 contains 14 residues. The V gene end was trimmed by 1 base and the J gene end by 3 bases; junction bases not matched to a gene: 0. Germline CDR1 reads SGHNT; CDR2 reads YENEEA. The CDR3 region has the DNA TGTGCCAGCAGCTTAGGACAGGGCTACAATGAGCAGTTCTTC. Amino acids: CASSLGQGYNEQFF.

J is TRBJ1-2 and V is TRBV19, with a possible D match to TRBD1 (6 bases). Per the germline V gene, CDR1 is LNHDA and CDR2 is SQIVND (reference sequence). The CDR3 loop spans 14 amino acids. The V gene lost 4 bases and the J gene lost 6 bases, with 15 bases spanning the gap. The CDR3 DNA reads as TGTGCCAGTAGTAAACAACAGGGTTTTAATGGCTACACCTTC. It is translated as CASSKQQGFNGYTF.

The rearrangement joins TRBV10-1 to TRBJ2-7, with D unclear. The V and J ends lost 4 bases and 2 bases respectively, with 12 bases between them. Germline CDR1 WNHNN, CDR2 SYGVQD (reference sequence). This CDR3 has 14 amino acids. The CDR3 nucleotides read TGCGCCAGCAGTGCCCCACTTAATCCCTACGAGCAGTACTTC. Protein sequence: CASSAPLNPYEQYF.

The chain carries TRBV15 and TRBJ2-1, with D maybe TRBD2 (5 bases). The V end was cut by 3 bases, the J end by 6 bases, with 18 bases between. Germline V gives CDR1 LNHNV, CDR2 YYDKDF (reference sequence). This CDR3 spans 16 amino acids. The CDR3 loop is CATSSGIGPTGNEQFF. For the CDR3, the DNA is TGTGCCACCAGCAGCGGGATCGGGCCAACCGGCAATGAGCAGTTCTTC. Based on the CDR3 plus reference TRBV15 and TRBJ2-1, the full variable domain is DAMVIQNPRYQVTQFGKPVTLSCSQTLNHNVMYWYQQKSSQAPKLLFHYYDKDFNNEADTPDNFQSRRPNTSFCFLDIRSPGLGDTAMYLCATSSGIGPTGNEQFFGPGTRLTVL.

The chain recombines TRBV7-9 with TRBJ1-6, with D possibly TRBD1 on 6 matching bases. The CDR3 is made up of 13 amino acids. The V gene lost 4 bases and the J gene lost 14 bases, with 15 bases spanning the gap. Per the germline V gene, CDR1 is SEHNR and CDR2 is FQNEAQ (reference sequence). The CDR3 DNA reads as TGTGCCAGCAGCTATACAGGGAGTGGCACCCTCCACTTT. Its translation: CASSYTGSGTLHF.

The chain couples TRBV9 to TRBJ2-3, with 8 bases identical to TRBD2. V gave up 4 bases and J gave up 4 bases; unmatched junction bases: 20. The germline V gene encodes CDR1 SGDLS and CDR2 YYNGEE. The CDR3 runs 19 residues. The chain's CDR3 is CASSPHGRAGDLKSDTQYF. In DNA form, the CDR3 reads TGTGCCAGCAGCCCTCACGGGAGAGCGGGGGACTTGAAATCAGATACGCAGTATTTT.

V gene TRBV3-1 (or the pseudogene TRBV3-2) combines with J gene TRBJ1-2, with 8 bases fitting TRBD1. Germline lookup yields CDR1 LGHDT and CDR2 YNNKEL (reference sequence). This CDR3 has 14 residues. With 1 base clipped from V and 7 bases from J, the junction kept 5 bases outside the gene matches. The CDR3 protein is CASSQGTGTSGYTF. For the CDR3, the DNA is TGTGCCAGCAGCCAAGGGACAGGGACAAGTGGCTACACCTTC.

The V and J genes are TRBV6-2 or TRBV6-3 and TRBJ1-5; TRBD1 might be the D (5 bases). V dropped 2 bases and J dropped 11 bases, with 19 bases sitting between them. This CDR3 region has 15 residues. The germline gives CDR1 MNHEY, CDR2 SVGEGT. The CDR3 bases are TGTGCCAGCAGTTACGATGGCAGGGCCTTTTCGACCCAGCATTTT. This sequence encodes CASSYDGRAFSTQHF.